The sample holds many counts of the clone carrying this TCR beta chain. CDR1 MDHEN and CDR2 SYDVKM come from the germline V gene. The CDR3 length is 15 residues. V was pared by 5 bases and J by 2 bases, with 10 bases between. These data are taken from a study of molecular identifiers for immune sequencing clone quantification. TCRdb re-called the PCR reads through MiXCR, storing one row per CDR3 protein. The sample holds about 640,000 distinct CDR3 sequences; roughly 21% are singletons and the top ten take under 0.95%. The gene calls are TRBV28 and TRBJ2-6; D not certain. The origin of this receptor is a human donor in good health. Some libraries in this study had Jurkat cell RNA spiked in. The specimen sequenced was naive CD8+ T cells from blood, with Jurkat cell RNA spiked in. Subset described: FACS-sorted CD8+CD4-CCR7+CD45RA+ naive T cells. Written as DNA, the CDR3 is TGTGCCAGCAGTCCCCGGTACACTGGGGCCAACGTCCTGACTTTC. This translates into CASSPRYTGANVLTF.